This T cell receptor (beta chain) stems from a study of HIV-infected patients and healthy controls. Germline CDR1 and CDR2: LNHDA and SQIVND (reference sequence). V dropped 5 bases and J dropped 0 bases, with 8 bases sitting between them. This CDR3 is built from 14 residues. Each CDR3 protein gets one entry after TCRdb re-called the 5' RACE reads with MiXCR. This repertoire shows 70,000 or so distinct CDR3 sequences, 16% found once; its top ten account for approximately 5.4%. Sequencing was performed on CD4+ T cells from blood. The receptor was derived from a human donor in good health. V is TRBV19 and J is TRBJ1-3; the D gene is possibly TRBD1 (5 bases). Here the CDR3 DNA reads TGTGCCAGTAGTGGGGGTGACTCTGGAAACACCATATATTTT. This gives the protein CASSGGDSGNTIYF. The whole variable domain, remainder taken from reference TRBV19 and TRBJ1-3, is DGGITQSPKYLFRKEGQNVTLSCEQNLNHDAMYWYRQDPGQGLRLIYYSQIVNDFQKGDIAEGYSVSREKKESFPLTVTSAQKNPTAFYLCASSGGDSGNTIYFGEGSWLTVV.